Following are 6 T cell receptor beta chains from one sample sequenced in a study of cytomegalovirus exposure and HLA in healthy donors. PCR used 60 Vbeta primers and 13 Jbeta primers. TCRdb's copy holds only in-frame clones and misses some; the assay was immunoSEQ multiplex PCR. Altogether about 200,000 clones are present, 75% to 90% being singletons, with the ten largest covering 6.5%. The sample comprised PBMCs. The receptors stem from a woman aged 45-59 years in good health and CMV-seropositive.

The chain employs TRBV6-1 and TRBJ2-5; D ambiguous. Trimming removed 7 bases from V and 5 bases from J, with 14 bases in between. The CDR3 is 13 amino acids. The germline V gene encodes CDR1 MNHNS and CDR2 SASEGT. CDR3 residues: CASMPGAAETQYF. The CDR3 DNA is TGTGCCAGCATGCCCGGAGCTGCGGAGACCCAGTACTTC.

This clone was observed a single time. The V gene is TRBV10-1, the J gene TRBJ2-7; maybe TRBD1 (5 bases). V was trimmed by 5 bases and J by 3 bases, leaving 17 bases between them. The CDR3 has 15 amino acids. Germline CDR1 reads WNHNN; CDR2 reads SYGVQD (reference sequence). For the CDR3, the DNA is TGCGCCAGCAGTCCCGGGCAGGGTATAATCTACGAGCAGTACTTC. Its protein is CASSPGQGIIYEQYF.

J is TRBJ1-5 and V is TRBV6-6, with D possibly matching TRBD1 (5 bases). The CDR3 length is 16 residues. V dropped 5 bases and J dropped 7 bases, with 21 bases sitting between them. CDR1 is MNHNY, CDR2 SVGAGI, per germline (reference sequence). CDR3 sequence (DNA): TGTGCCAGCAGTGCCTCGGTGGGGGGTTCAGGGCAGCCCCAGCATTTT. As protein: CASSASVGGSGQPQHF.

This sequence joins TRBV6-4 and TRBJ2-7; D is unclear. The germline V gene encodes CDR1 MRHNA and CDR2 SNTAGT. This CDR3 comprises 11 residues. Trimming shortened V by 2 bases and J by 5 bases, and 4 bases separated the two germline ends. The CDR3 spells CASSDGHEQYF. CDR3 coding DNA: TGTGCCAGCAGTGACGGCCACGAGCAGTACTTC.

This clone turned up a few times. The chain has TRBV6-5 and TRBJ2-7; D is possibly TRBD1 (6 bases). The CDR3 has 16 residues. The germline V and J ends were trimmed by 0 bases and 2 bases, with 14 bases remaining between them. Germline loops: CDR1 MNHEY, CDR2 SVGAGI. The CDR3 protein is CASSYSKQGFTYEQYF. For the CDR3, the DNA is TGTGCCAGCAGTTACTCTAAACAGGGTTTCACCTACGAGCAGTACTTC.

The chain joins TRBV28 to TRBJ1-2; D is perhaps TRBD1 (6 bases). Germline-derived CDR1 and CDR2 are MDHEN and SYDVKM. CDR3 size: 14 residues. The V end lost 9 bases, the J end lost 5 bases, and 19 bases lay between the germline ends. Written as DNA, the CDR3 is TGTGCCAGTTCCCTCGGAGCGAGGGGGTATGGCTACACCTTC. It yields the protein CASSLGARGYGYTF.